This T cell receptor beta chain was sequenced in a study of shared clonotypes between healthy human individuals. General study results and limits: What naive subsets generally showed was a larger estimated richness than memory subsets showed.

Profiled with immunoSEQ multiplex PCR; TCRdb holds only in-frame clones, not every one. The repertoire holds under 1 million clones, with 80% to 95% as singletons. Regarding this clone: Antigen: not known.

The CDR3 is made up of 13 amino acids. Trimming removed 6 bases from V and 6 bases from J, with 15 bases in between. Germline CDR1 reads MNHEY; CDR2 reads SMNVEV (reference sequence). As defined, naive CD8 cells were CD45RO-negative and positively selected for CCR7, with terminally differentiated effector memory CD45RA+ cells excluded. This receptor was identified in a man aged 30-40 years in good health. The V call is TRBV27, the J call TRBJ2-7; TRBD2 might be the D (5 bases). Sequencing used naive CD8+ T cells sorted from blood. The CDR3 nucleotides are TGTGCCAGCAGATTACTAGGTTCCGCCGAGCAGTACTTC. Translated, it gives CASRLLGSAEQYF.